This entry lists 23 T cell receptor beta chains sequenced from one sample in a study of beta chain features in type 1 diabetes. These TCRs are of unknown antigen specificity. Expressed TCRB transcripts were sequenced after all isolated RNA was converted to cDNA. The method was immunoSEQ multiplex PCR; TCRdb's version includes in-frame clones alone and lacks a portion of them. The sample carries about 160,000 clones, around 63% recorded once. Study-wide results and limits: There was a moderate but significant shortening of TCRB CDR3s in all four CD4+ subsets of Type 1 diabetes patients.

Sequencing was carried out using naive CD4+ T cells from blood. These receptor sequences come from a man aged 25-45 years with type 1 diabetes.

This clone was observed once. CDR3 in DNA: TGTGCCTGGAACCTACCGGGACAGGCCAATGAAAAACTGTTTTTT. Amino acid sequence: CAWNLPGQANEKLFF. V gene TRBV30 combines with J gene TRBJ1-4; 8 bases align to TRBD1. The CDR3 covers 15 residues. The germline CDR1 and CDR2 sequences are GTSNPN and SVGIG (reference sequence). The junction had 9 bases not matched to a gene; V was cut back by 4 bases and J by 5 bases.

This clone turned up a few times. As DNA, the CDR3 is TGTGCCAGCAGTGATCTTAGACATATCACCTTC. Translating gives CASSDLRHITF. The V and J genes are TRBV25-1 and TRBJ1-2; no clear D. This CDR3 is built from 11 residues. V was clipped by 3 bases and J by 13 bases, with 12 bases between them. Germline CDR1 is MGHDK and CDR2 is SYGVNS.

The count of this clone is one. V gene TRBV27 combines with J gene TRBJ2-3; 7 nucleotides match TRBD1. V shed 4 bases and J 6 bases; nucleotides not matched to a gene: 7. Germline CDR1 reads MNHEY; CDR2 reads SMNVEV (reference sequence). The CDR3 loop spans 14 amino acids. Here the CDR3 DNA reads TGTGCCAGCAGTTCCGGACAGGTTCTTGATACGCAGTATTTT. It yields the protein CASSSGQVLDTQYF.

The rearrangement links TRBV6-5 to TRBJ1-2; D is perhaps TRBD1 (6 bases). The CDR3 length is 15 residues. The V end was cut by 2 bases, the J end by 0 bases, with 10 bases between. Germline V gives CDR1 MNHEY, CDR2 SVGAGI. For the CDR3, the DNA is TGTGCCAGCAGTTACCTACAGGGAGCTAACTATGGCTACACCTTC. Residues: CASSYLQGANYGYTF.

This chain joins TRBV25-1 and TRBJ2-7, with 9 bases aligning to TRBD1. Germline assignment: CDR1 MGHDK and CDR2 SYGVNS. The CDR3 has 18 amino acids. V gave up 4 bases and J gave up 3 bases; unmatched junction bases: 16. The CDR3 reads CASSGWTGATGLFYEQYF. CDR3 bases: TGTGCCAGCAGTGGGTGGACAGGGGCCACGGGTCTCTTCTACGAGCAGTACTTC.

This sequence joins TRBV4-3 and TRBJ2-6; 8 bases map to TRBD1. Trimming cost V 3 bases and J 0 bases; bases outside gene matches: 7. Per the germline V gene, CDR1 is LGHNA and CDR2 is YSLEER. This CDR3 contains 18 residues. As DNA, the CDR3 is TGCGCCAGCAGCCATACCAGGGGGCGGCTCTCTGGGGCCAACGTCCTGACTTTC. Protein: CASSHTRGRLSGANVLTF.

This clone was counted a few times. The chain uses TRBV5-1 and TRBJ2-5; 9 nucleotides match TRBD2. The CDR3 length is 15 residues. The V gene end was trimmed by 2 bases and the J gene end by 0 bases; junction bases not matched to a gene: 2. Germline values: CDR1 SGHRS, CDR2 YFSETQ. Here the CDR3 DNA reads TGCGCCAGCAGCTTTTCTAGCGGGAACCAAGAGACCCAGTACTTC. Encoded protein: CASSFSSGNQETQYF.

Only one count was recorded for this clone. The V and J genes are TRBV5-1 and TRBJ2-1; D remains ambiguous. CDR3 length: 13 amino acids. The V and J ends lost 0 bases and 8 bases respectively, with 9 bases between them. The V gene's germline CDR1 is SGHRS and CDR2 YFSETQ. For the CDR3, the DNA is TGCGCCAGCAGCTTGGAAGGCCTGGATGAGCAGTTCTTC. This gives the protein CASSLEGLDEQFF.

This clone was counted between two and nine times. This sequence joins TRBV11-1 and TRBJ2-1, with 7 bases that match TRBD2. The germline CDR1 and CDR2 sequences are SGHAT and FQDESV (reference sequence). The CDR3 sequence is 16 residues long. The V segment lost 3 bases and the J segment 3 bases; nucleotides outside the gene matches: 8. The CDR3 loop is CASSFVSGENYNEQFF. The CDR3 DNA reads TGTGCCAGCAGCTTCGTAAGCGGGGAGAACTACAATGAGCAGTTCTTC.

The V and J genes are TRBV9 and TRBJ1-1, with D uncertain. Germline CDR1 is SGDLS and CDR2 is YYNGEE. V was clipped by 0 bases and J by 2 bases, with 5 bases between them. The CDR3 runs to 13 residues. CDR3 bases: TGTGCCAGCAGCGTAGACTCCAACACTGAAGCTTTCTTT. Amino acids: CASSVDSNTEAFF.

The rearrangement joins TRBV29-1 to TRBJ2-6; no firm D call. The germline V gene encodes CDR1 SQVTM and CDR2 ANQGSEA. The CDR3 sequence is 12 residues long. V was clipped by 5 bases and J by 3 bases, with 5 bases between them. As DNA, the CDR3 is TGCAGCGTTTTTGGTGGGGCCAACGTCCTGACTTTC. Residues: CSVFGGANVLTF.

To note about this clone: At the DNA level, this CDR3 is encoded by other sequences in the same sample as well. The CDR3 region is CSVDRQGGTEAFF. Here the CDR3 DNA reads TGCAGCGTTGATAGACAGGGAGGCACTGAAGCTTTCTTT. The chain combines TRBV29-1 with TRBJ1-1, with 7 bases lining up with TRBD1. Germline trimming cut 3 bases from V and 4 bases from J; bases unmatched to any gene: 5. The CDR3 length is 13 residues. CDR1 is SQVTM and CDR2 is ANQGSEA in the germline V gene.

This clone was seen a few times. CDR3 region: CASSPSRLDSIYNEQFF. CDR3 sequence (DNA): TGTGCCAGCAGCCCGAGCAGGTTGGACTCGATATACAATGAGCAGTTCTTC. V and J are TRBV5-4 and TRBJ2-1, with D possibly TRBD2 on 5 matching bases. CDR1 is SGHNT and CDR2 is YYREEE in the germline V gene (reference sequence). This CDR3 region has 17 residues. Trimming took 4 bases from V and 4 from J, leaving 21 bases between them. Full variable domain (outside the CDR3, taken from reference TRBV5-4 and TRBJ2-1): ETGVTQSPTHLIKTRGQQVTLRCSSQSGHNTVSWYQQALGQGPQFIFQYYREEENGRGNFPPRFSGLQFPNYSSELNVNALELDDSALYLCASSPSRLDSIYNEQFFGPGTRLTVL.

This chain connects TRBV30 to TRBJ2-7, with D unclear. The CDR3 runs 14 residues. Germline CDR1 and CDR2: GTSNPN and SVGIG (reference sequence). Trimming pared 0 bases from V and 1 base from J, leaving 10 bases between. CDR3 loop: CAWSVIRYSYEQYF. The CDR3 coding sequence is TGTGCCTGGAGTGTGATCAGGTATTCCTACGAGCAGTACTTC. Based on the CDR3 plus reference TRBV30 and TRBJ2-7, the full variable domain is SQTIHQWPATLVQPVGSPLSLECTVEGTSNPNLYWYRQAAGRGLQLLFYSVGIGQISSEVPQNLSASRPQDRQFILSSKKLLLSDSGFYLCAWSVIRYSYEQYFGPGTRLTVT.

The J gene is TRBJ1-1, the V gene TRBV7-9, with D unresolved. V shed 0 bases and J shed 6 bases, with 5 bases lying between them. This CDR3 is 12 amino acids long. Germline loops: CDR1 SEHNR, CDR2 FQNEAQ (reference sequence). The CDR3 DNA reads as TGTGCCAGCAGCTTAGCCTCATCTGAAGCTTTCTTT. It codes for CASSLASSEAFF. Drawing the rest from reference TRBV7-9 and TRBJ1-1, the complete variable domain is DTGVSQNPRHKITKRGQNVTFRCDPISEHNRLYWYRQTLGQGPEFLTYFQNEAQLEKSRLLSDRFSAERPKGSFSTLEIQRTEQGDSAMYLCASSLASSEAFFGQGTRLTVV.

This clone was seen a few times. In nucleotides, the CDR3 is TGTGCCACCAGCCGGACGGGGGGGCCTGGTGAGCAGTTCTTC. It encodes CATSRTGGPGEQFF. V gene TRBV15 combines with J gene TRBJ2-1, with 8 nucleotides matching TRBD2. The CDR3 contains 14 residues. The ends lost 5 bases at V and 9 bases at J; junction bases unmatched: 9. Germline V gives CDR1 LNHNV, CDR2 YYDKDF (reference sequence). The full variable domain, with the rest looked up from reference TRBV15 and TRBJ2-1, is DAMVIQNPRYQVTQFGKPVTLSCSQTLNHNVMYWYQQKSSQAPKLLFHYYDKDFNNEADTPDNFQSRRPNTSFCFLDIRSPGLGDTAMYLCATSRTGGPGEQFFGPGTRLTVL.

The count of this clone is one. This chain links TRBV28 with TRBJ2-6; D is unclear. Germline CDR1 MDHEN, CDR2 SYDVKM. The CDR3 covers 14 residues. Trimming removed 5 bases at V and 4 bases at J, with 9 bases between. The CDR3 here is CASSQPRGANVLTF. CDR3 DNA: TGTGCCAGCAGTCAGCCTCGCGGGGCCAACGTCCTGACTTTC.

The CDR3 sequence: CASSQVRAGGRETQYF. The DNA for the CDR3 is TGTGCCAGCAGCCAAGTGCGAGCGGGGGGGCGCGAGACCCAGTACTTC. V gene TRBV14 combines with J gene TRBJ2-5, with 10 bases that match TRBD2. The CDR3 has 16 amino acids. Germline V lookup: CDR1 SGHDN, CDR2 FVKESK. The junction had 7 bases not matched to a gene; V was cut back by 1 base and J by 5 bases.

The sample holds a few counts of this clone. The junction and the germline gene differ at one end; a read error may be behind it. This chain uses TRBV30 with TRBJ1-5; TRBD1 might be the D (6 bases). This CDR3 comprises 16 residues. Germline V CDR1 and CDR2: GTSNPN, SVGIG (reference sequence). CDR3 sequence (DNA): TGTGCCTATAGGACAGTTCCATCGTCTAGCGATCAGCCCCAGCATTTT. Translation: CAYRTVPSSSDQPQHF.

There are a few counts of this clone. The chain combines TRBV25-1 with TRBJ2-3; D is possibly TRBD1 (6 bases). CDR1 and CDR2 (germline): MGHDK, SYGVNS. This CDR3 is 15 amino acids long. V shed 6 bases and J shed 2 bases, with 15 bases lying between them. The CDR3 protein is CASRNPGHNTDTQYF. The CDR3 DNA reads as TGTGCCAGCAGGAATCCGGGACACAACACAGATACGCAGTATTTT.

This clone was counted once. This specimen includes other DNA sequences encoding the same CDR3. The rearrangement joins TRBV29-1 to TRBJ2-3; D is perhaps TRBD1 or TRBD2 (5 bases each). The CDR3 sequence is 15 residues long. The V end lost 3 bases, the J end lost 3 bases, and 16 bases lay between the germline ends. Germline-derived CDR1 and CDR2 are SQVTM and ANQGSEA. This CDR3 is CSVERGWAQTDTQYF. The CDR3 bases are TGCAGCGTTGAGAGGGGATGGGCGCAGACAGATACGCAGTATTTT.

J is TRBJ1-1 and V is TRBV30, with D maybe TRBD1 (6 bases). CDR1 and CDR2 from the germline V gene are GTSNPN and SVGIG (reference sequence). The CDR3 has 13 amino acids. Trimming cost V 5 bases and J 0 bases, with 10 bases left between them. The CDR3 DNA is TGTGCCTGGGGGTACAGGGTGAACACTGAAGCTTTCTTT. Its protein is CAWGYRVNTEAFF.

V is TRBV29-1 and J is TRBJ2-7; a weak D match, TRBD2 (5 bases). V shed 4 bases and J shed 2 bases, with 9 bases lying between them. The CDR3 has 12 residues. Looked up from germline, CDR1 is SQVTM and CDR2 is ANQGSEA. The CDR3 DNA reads TGCAGCGTTGGAGGGCACCCCTACGAGCAGTACTTC. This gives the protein CSVGGHPYEQYF.